Presented here are 17 T cell receptor beta chains from one specimen sequenced in a study of regulatory T cells in long-lasting Graves disease. CDR3-region Arm-PCR and iRepertoire HTBI primers produced the TCR beta libraries. TCRdb reprocessed the multiplex PCR reads via MiXCR and lists one record per CDR3 protein. The data contain roughly 400,000 distinct CDR3 sequences, more than 20% of them singletons. This sample's time point: persistent/refractory GD, antithyroid drugs over 5 years with positive TRAb. The TCR library used RNA extracted from PBMCs. The material sequenced was peripheral blood mononuclear cells (PBMCs), taken when the disease was refractory, from a patient treated with antithyroid drugs. The origin of the receptors is a female donor with Graves disease.

Details on this clonotype: This clone may be a read error of a much larger clone one base away. The rearrangement joins TRBV6-9 to TRBJ2-5; 11 bases align to TRBD2. Unmatched junction bases numbered 11, after V lost 4 bases and J lost 7 bases. CDR3 length: 16 amino acids. CDR1 and CDR2 (germline): MNHGY, SVAAGI. CDR3 residues: CASSSETSGSVGTQYF. Here the CDR3 DNA reads TGTGCCAGCAGTTCTGAAACTAGCGGGAGTGTAGGGACCCAGTACTTC.

This clonotype has at least ten counts. The chain combines TRBV6-9 with TRBJ1-2, with TRBD1 matching over 10 bases. Per the germline V gene, CDR1 is MNHGY and CDR2 is SVAAGI. This CDR3 comprises 14 residues. The junction had 2 bases not matched to a gene; V was cut back by 3 bases and J by 4 bases. The CDR3 region is CASSYGTGAYGYTF. CDR3 nucleotides: TGTGCCAGCAGTTACGGGACAGGGGCCTATGGCTACACCTTC.

This clonotype was seen a few times. V and J are TRBV7-9 and TRBJ1-2; D is unclear. This CDR3 spans 15 amino acids. CDR1 is SEHNR and CDR2 is FQNEAQ in the germline V gene (reference sequence). V was shortened by 5 bases and J by 0 bases, with 13 bases between the two germline ends. The CDR3 reads CASSLSGSTNYGYTF. For the CDR3, the DNA is TGTGCCAGCAGCCTATCCGGGAGTACTAACTATGGCTACACCTTC.

The V gene is TRBV12-3 or TRBV12-4, the J gene TRBJ2-7, with D perhaps TRBD1 (6 bases). CDR3 length: 14 amino acids. The V end was cut by 1 base, the J end by 1 base, with 8 bases between. The CDR3: CASSLEQGSYEQYF. In DNA form, the CDR3 reads TGTGCCAGCAGTTTAGAGCAGGGGTCCTACGAGCAGTACTTC.

This clonotype was recorded at least ten times. This sequence joins TRBV12-3 or TRBV12-4 and TRBJ2-7; D may be TRBD2 (6 bases). The V end lost 3 bases, the J end lost 1 base, and 22 bases lay between the germline ends. There are 18 residues in the CDR3. Here the CDR3 reads CASSLNFLAGGVSYEQYF. The CDR3 DNA reads TGTGCCAGCAGTTTGAATTTTCTGGCCGGCGGGGTATCCTACGAGCAGTACTTC.

This sequence joins TRBV11-2 and TRBJ2-1; no firm D call. The CDR3 is made up of 15 amino acids. V dropped 1 base and J dropped 3 bases, with 10 bases sitting between them. Germline V gene lookup returns CDR1 SGHAT and CDR2 FQNNGV. As DNA, the CDR3 is TGTGCCAGCAGCTTAGGGAACTGGTACTACAATGAGCAGTTCTTC. It yields the protein CASSLGNWYYNEQFF.

The V and J genes are TRBV19 and TRBJ2-5; 11 nucleotides align to TRBD2. With the DNA end fitting TRBJ2-1 better, the J assignment may be wrong. The CDR3 extends over 15 amino acids. The germline V gene encodes CDR1 LNHDA and CDR2 SQIVND (reference sequence). CDR3 residues: CASSIVAGGPNEQFF. The CDR3, as DNA: TGTGCCAGTAGTATAGTAGCGGGAGGGCCCAATGAGCAGTTCTTC.

This clonotype has a handful of counts. J is TRBJ2-7 and V is TRBV14; tentatively, D is TRBD1 (5 bases). V was trimmed by 3 bases and J by 6 bases, leaving 15 bases between them. Germline CDR1 reads SGHDN; CDR2 reads FVKESK. CDR3 length equals 14 residues. The CDR3 loop is CASSQSLGALEQYF. Written as DNA, the CDR3 is TGTGCCAGCAGCCAGTCTCTTGGGGCCCTCGAGCAGTACTTC.

This clonotype was picked up a small number of times. The V call is TRBV4-1, the J call TRBJ2-5; 9 bases match TRBD2. V gave up 5 bases and J gave up 4 bases; unmatched junction bases: 11. Germline V lookup: CDR1 MGHRA, CDR2 YSYEKL. CDR3 length: 16 amino acids. The CDR3 sequence: CASSNIAGDVRETQYF. For the CDR3, the DNA is TGCGCCAGCAGCAACATAGCGGGAGACGTTCGAGAGACCCAGTACTTC.

With regard to this clonotype: The junction shows a germline mismatch at one end, possibly a read error. The genes are TRBV24-1 and TRBJ1-1; maybe TRBD1 (6 bases). Germline V gene data show CDR1 as KGHDR and CDR2 as SFDVKD. The CDR3 contains 14 residues. CDR3 sequence: CASRGGPSDTEAFF. The CDR3 DNA is TGTGCCTCCAGGGGCGGGCCATCCGACACTGAAGCTTTCTTT.

This clonotype was observed many times. This chain joins TRBV5-1 and TRBJ2-7; 8 bases align to TRBD2. This CDR3 is 16 amino acids long. V was clipped by 2 bases and J by 5 bases; unmatched bases: 12. Germline-derived CDR1 and CDR2 are SGHRS and YFSETQ. CDR3 nucleotides: TGCGCCAGCAGCTTAAAGCGCGGGGGGCTAGCGGACGAGCAGTACTTC. Its protein product is CASSLKRGGLADEQYF.

This clonotype turned up a few times. This rearrangement joins TRBV6-1 to TRBJ2-5, with 7 bases lining up with TRBD1. Germline CDR1 is MNHNS and CDR2 is SASEGT. The trim removed 7 bases at V and 2 bases at J, leaving 4 bases unmatched. The CDR3 loop spans 13 amino acids. The CDR3 DNA reads TGTGCCAGCACCCCGGGACAGCAAGAGACCCAGTACTTC. Translation gives CASTPGQQETQYF.

This clonotype was detected ten times or more. The V gene is TRBV3-1, the J gene TRBJ1-1, with D possibly being TRBD1 (6 bases). In germline, CDR1 is LGHDT, CDR2 YNNKEL (reference sequence). The CDR3 is 15 residues long. Trimming removed 5 bases from V and 3 bases from J, with 16 bases in between. The CDR3 reads CASSGRARGYTEAFF. The CDR3, as DNA: TGTGCCAGCAGCGGCCGGGCCAGGGGTTACACTGAAGCTTTCTTT.

This clonotype came up a few times. The rearrangement joins TRBV7-9 to TRBJ1-1, with unresolved D. CDR1 is SEHNR and CDR2 is FQNEAQ in the germline V gene (reference sequence). The CDR3 covers 14 residues. Trimming took 1 base from V and 10 from J, leaving 16 bases between them. CDR3 in amino acids: CASSLVAPLRVAFF. For the CDR3, the DNA is TGTGCCAGCAGCTTAGTTGCACCCCTCCGGGTAGCTTTCTTT.

This clonotype was counted between two and nine times. The chain has TRBV19 and TRBJ2-5; TRBD1 is a possible D gene (6 bases). Germline loops: CDR1 LNHDA, CDR2 SQIVND (reference sequence). The CDR3 is 13 residues long. Deletions cut 9 bases from V and 5 bases from J, with 16 bases between. In DNA, the CDR3 is TGTGCCAGCAATACAGGGCATGCTGAGACCCAGTACTTC. It codes for CASNTGHAETQYF. Looking up the rest from reference TRBV19 and TRBJ2-5 gives the full variable domain: DGGITQSPKYLFRKEGQNVTLSCEQNLNHDAMYWYRQDPGQGLRLIYYSQIVNDFQKGDIAEGYSVSREKKESFPLTVTSAQKNPTAFYLCASNTGHAETQYFGPGTRLLVL.

On this clonotype itself: A single base separates this from a much larger clone, so it may be a read error. The chain's CDR3 is CAWSVIVTQYF. In nucleotides, the CDR3 is TGTGCCTGGAGTGTAATCGTGACCCAGTACTTC. The chain employs TRBV30 and TRBJ2-5; D is uncertain. V lost 0 bases and J lost 7, with 6 bases in between. Germline CDR1 and CDR2: GTSNPN and SVGIG (reference sequence). The CDR3 totals 11 residues.

Ten or more counts support this clonotype. The rearrangement joins TRBV4-3 to TRBJ2-7, with D perhaps TRBD1 or TRBD2 (6 bases each). Trimming shortened V by 4 bases and J by 0 bases, and 13 bases separated the two germline ends. This CDR3 has 15 amino acids. Germline loops: CDR1 LGHNA, CDR2 YSLEER. The CDR3 is CASSLWRDISYEQYF. In nucleotides, the CDR3 is TGCGCCAGCAGCCTTTGGAGGGACATCTCCTACGAGCAGTACTTC.